The 13 T cell receptor beta chains in this list originate from one sample, sequenced in a study of control samples from healthy donors and cancer patients. Measured with immunoSEQ multiplex PCR; TCRdb has only the in-frame clones, and not every one. The sample includes about 150,000 clones, about 94% of them seen just once. The material sequenced was blood. These receptor sequences come from a man between 45 and 60 years old in good health.

V usage is TRBV19 and J usage is TRBJ1-3; no firm D call. Trimming removed 5 bases at V and 0 bases at J, with 11 bases between. In germline, CDR1 is LNHDA, CDR2 SQIVND (reference sequence). The CDR3 contains 15 residues. CDR3 coding DNA: TGTGCCAGTAGTGCGGACCGATCCTCTGGAAACACCATATATTTT. Translating it yields CASSADRSSGNTIYF.

The rearrangement joins TRBV3-1 (or the pseudogene TRBV3-2) to TRBJ1-1; D unclear. CDR1 is LGHDT and CDR2 is YNNKEL in the germline V gene (reference sequence). This CDR3 is 12 amino acids long. V lost 1 base and J 7 bases, leaving 7 bases between the germline ends. The CDR3 nucleotides are TGTGCCAGCAGCCAAGTACCCTTTGAAGCTTTCTTT. Protein sequence: CASSQVPFEAFF.

V is TRBV6-2 or TRBV6-3 and J is TRBJ2-7; D call uncertain. V gave up 6 bases and J gave up 6 bases, with 12 bases separating them. Germline V lookup: CDR1 MNHEY, CDR2 SVGEGT. The CDR3 has 12 amino acids. The CDR3 region has the DNA TGTGCCAGCAGCAGCCCGGGCTCCGAGCAGTACTTC. It yields the protein CASSSPGSEQYF.

This chain connects TRBV6-4 to TRBJ2-1; TRBD2 matches at 12 bases. The CDR3 contains 15 residues. Germline trimming cut 8 bases from V and 6 bases from J; bases unmatched to any gene: 8. CDR1 and CDR2 (germline): MRHNA, SNTAGT. CDR3 in amino acids: CASALTSGRPNEQFF. CDR3 sequence (DNA): TGTGCCAGCGCATTAACTAGCGGGAGGCCCAATGAGCAGTTCTTC.

Concerning this clone itself: The same CDR3 can be traced to other DNA sequences in this sample. The V and J genes are TRBV28 and TRBJ1-1; weak D call: TRBD1 (5 bases). V was trimmed by 3 bases and J by 4 bases, leaving 12 bases between them. Germline V gives CDR1 MDHEN, CDR2 SYDVKM. The CDR3 consists of 14 residues. The CDR3 nucleotides read TGTGCCAGCAGTTTCTCCGGGGGAGGCACTGAAGCTTTCTTT. Its translation: CASSFSGGGTEAFF.

CDR3 nucleotide sequence: TGTGCCAGCAGCTTAACCAGGGATAATGAGCAGTTCTTC. This gives the protein CASSLTRDNEQFF. The chain joins TRBV7-9 to TRBJ2-1, with D possibly being TRBD1 (5 bases). The CDR3 covers 13 residues. Trimming removed 2 bases from V and 7 bases from J, with 9 bases in between. Germline CDR1 is SEHNR and CDR2 is FQNEAQ (reference sequence). The variable domain in full, with the rest retrieved from reference TRBV7-9 and TRBJ2-1, is DTGVSQNPRHKITKRGQNVTFRCDPISEHNRLYWYRQTLGQGPEFLTYFQNEAQLEKSRLLSDRFSAERPKGSFSTLEIQRTEQGDSAMYLCASSLTRDNEQFFGPGTRLTVL.

This chain links TRBV28 with TRBJ1-4, with 8 positions matching TRBD1. Germline CDR1 MDHEN, CDR2 SYDVKM. The V gene end was trimmed by 5 bases and the J gene end by 8 bases; junction bases not matched to a gene: 7. This CDR3 is 14 amino acids long. The CDR3 nucleotides read TGTGCCAGCAGTCCGACAGGGGTGAGGGAAAAACTGTTTTTT. This gives the protein CASSPTGVREKLFF.

This rearrangement joins TRBV5-1 to TRBJ2-2, with a possible D match to TRBD1 (6 bases). Germline V gene data show CDR1 as SGHRS and CDR2 as YFSETQ. V was shortened by 0 bases and J by 6 bases, with 6 bases between the two germline ends. The CDR3 is 13 residues long. The CDR3 region is CASSLEGAGELFF. CDR3 nucleotides: TGCGCCAGCAGCTTGGAGGGGGCCGGGGAGCTGTTTTTT.

The rearrangement links TRBV2 to TRBJ2-3; the D gene is possibly TRBD1 (6 bases). This CDR3 has 14 residues. CDR1 is SNHLY and CDR2 is FYNNEI in the germline V gene. V lost 1 base, J lost 1 base, and 6 bases lay in between. The CDR3 DNA is TGTGCCAGCAGTGAAGACAGGGGCACAGATACGCAGTATTTT. Encoded protein: CASSEDRGTDTQYF.

The chain joins TRBV2 to TRBJ2-5; weak D call: TRBD1 (6 bases). The germline gives CDR1 SNHLY, CDR2 FYNNEI. CDR3 length: 13 amino acids. V was trimmed by 10 bases and J by 4 bases, leaving 16 bases between them. The CDR3 bases are TGTGCCATCAAAGGGGGAGAAATAGAGACCCAGTACTTC. Protein: CAIKGGEIETQYF.

This chain uses TRBV6-5 with TRBJ2-7; 10 bases agree with TRBD1. From germline, CDR1 is MNHEY and CDR2 SVGAGI. Trimming took 0 bases from V and 4 from J; bases not matched to a gene: 3. The CDR3 is made up of 15 amino acids. The CDR3 sequence: CASSYSGTGVYEQYF. In DNA form, the CDR3 reads TGTGCCAGCAGTTACTCGGGGACAGGGGTTTACGAGCAGTACTTC.

The chain carries TRBV5-6 and TRBJ2-2; D is unclear. Trimming shortened V by 1 base and J by 6 bases, and 4 bases separated the two germline ends. This CDR3 is 12 amino acids long. Germline V gene data show CDR1 as SGHDT and CDR2 as YYEEEE. CDR3 DNA: TGTGCCAGCAGCTTGCCCCCCGGGGAGCTGTTTTTT. This gives the protein CASSLPPGELFF.

CDR3 region: CASSLNQPQHF. The CDR3 DNA follows: TGTGCCAGCAGTCTAAATCAGCCCCAGCATTTT. V and J are TRBV12-3 or TRBV12-4 and TRBJ1-5, with D unclear. The length of the CDR3 is 11 residues. V was cut by 5 bases and J by 4 bases, with 3 bases left in between.